Listed here is a single T cell receptor (beta chain). Profiled with immunoSEQ multiplex PCR; TCRdb holds only in-frame clones, not every one. The sample contains 9,000 to 10,000 clones, around 75% of which appear only once. The data stem from a study of immune evolution from preneoplasia to lung adenocarcinoma. The CDR3 extends over 16 amino acids. This clonotype originated in a donor older than 65 with lung adenocarcinoma. The chain joins TRBV22-1 to TRBJ2-6; the table calls TRBD1, which could not be checked here. TRBV22-1 is shown as a pseudogene. Material for sequencing was FFPE minimally invasive lung adenocarcinoma tissue. The CDR3 protein is CPGRRTQQSRANVLTF. The CDR3 DNA follows: TGTCCTGGGAGACGCACACAACAAAGTCGGGCCAACGTCCTGACTTTC.